The sequence of this T cell receptor beta chain was determined in a study of blood T cell repertoires in COVID-19. In the authors' workflow: From reference gene primer amplification, estimates of nucleated cell counts were derived. The assay was immunoSEQ multiplex PCR, and TCRdb's table has in-frame clones only and misses some. That table supplies the V and J calls and clone size; D and trimming were determined from the DNA. The sample carries fewer than 500,000 clones, roughly 86% recorded once. This CDR3 region has 16 residues. The germline V gene has CDR1 SGHRS and CDR2 YFSETQ. V was pared by 4 bases and J by 0 bases, with 13 bases between.

The receptor's source is a human donor with acute or convalescent COVID-19. The donor label of this sample is uncertain. Material for sequencing was peripheral blood. This chain connects TRBV5-1 to TRBJ1-4; D possibly corresponds to TRBD1 (6 bases). DNA of the CDR3: TGCGCCAGCAGCCCGGGGACACCTGCAACTAATGAAAAACTGTTTTTT. Translated: CASSPGTPATNEKLFF.